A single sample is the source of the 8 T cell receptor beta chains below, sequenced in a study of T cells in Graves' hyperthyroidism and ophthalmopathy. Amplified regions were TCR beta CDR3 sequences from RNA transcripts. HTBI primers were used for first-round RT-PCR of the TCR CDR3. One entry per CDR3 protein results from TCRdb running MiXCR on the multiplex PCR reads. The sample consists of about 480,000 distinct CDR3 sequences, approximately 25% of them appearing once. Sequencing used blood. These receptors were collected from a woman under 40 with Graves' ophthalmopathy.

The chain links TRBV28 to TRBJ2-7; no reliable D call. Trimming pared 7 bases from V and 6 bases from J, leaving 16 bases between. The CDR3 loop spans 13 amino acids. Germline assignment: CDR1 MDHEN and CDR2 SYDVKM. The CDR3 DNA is TGTGCCAGCACGGACCGGTTGATCGGCGAGCAGTACTTC. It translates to CASTDRLIGEQYF.

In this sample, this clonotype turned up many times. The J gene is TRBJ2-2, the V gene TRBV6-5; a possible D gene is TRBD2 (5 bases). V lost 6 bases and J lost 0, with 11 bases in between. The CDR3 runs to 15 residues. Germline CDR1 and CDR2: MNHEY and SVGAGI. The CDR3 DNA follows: TGTGCCAGCAGCCCCGACTACCCGAACACCGGGGAGCTGTTTTTT. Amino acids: CASSPDYPNTGELFF.

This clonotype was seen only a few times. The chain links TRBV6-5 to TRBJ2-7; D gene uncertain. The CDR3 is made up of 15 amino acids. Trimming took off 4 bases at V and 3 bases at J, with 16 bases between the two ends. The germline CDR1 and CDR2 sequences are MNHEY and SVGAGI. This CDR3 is CASSLNPTSYYEQYF. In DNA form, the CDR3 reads TGTGCCAGCAGTTTGAACCCGACGAGCTACTACGAGCAGTACTTC.

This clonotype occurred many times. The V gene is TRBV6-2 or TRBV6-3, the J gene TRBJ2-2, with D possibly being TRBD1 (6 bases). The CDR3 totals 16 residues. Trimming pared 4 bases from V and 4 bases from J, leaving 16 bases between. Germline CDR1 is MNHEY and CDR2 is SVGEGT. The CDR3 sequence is CASSLWGQGSTGELFF. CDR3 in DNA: TGTGCCAGCAGTTTATGGGGGCAAGGTAGCACCGGGGAGCTGTTTTTT.

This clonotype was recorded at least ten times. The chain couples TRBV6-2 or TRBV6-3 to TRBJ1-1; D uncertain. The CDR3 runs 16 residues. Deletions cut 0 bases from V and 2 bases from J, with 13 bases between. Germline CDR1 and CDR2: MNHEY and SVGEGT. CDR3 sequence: CASSYSRYAGNTEAFF. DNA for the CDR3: TGTGCCAGCAGTTACTCGAGGTATGCGGGTAACACTGAAGCTTTCTTT.

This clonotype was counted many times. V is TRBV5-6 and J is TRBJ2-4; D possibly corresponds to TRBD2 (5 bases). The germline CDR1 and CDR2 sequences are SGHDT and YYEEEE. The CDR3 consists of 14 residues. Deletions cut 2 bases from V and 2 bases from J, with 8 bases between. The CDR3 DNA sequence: TGTGCCAGCAGCTTACGGGAAACCAAAAACATTCAGTACTTC. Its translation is CASSLRETKNIQYF.

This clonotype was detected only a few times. The CDR3 sequence is CASRTGTRDTGELFF. Here the CDR3 DNA reads TGTGCCAGCAGGACCGGGACGAGGGACACCGGGGAGCTGTTTTTT. V and J are TRBV28 and TRBJ2-2; D possibly matches TRBD1 or TRBD2 (5 bases each). Germline CDR1 and CDR2: MDHEN and SYDVKM. The CDR3 totals 15 residues. V was cut by 6 bases and J by 3 bases, with 14 bases left in between.

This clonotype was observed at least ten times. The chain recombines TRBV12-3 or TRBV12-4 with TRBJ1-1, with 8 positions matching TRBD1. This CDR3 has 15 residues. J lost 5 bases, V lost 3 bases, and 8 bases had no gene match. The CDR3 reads CASSLDRAFGTEAFF. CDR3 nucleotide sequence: TGTGCCAGCAGTTTGGACAGGGCCTTCGGAACTGAAGCTTTCTTT.